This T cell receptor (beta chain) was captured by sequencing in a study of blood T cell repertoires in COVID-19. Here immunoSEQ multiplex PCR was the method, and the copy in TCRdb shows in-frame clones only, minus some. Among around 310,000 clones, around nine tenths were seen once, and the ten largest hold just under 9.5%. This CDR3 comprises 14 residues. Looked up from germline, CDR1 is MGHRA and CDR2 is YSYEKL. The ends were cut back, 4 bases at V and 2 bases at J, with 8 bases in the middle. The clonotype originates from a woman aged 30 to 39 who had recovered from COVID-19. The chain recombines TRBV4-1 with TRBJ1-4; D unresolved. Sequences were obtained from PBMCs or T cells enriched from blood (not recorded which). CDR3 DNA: TGCGCCAGCAGCCGAACAGTTACTAATGAAAAACTGTTTTTT. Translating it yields CASSRTVTNEKLFF.